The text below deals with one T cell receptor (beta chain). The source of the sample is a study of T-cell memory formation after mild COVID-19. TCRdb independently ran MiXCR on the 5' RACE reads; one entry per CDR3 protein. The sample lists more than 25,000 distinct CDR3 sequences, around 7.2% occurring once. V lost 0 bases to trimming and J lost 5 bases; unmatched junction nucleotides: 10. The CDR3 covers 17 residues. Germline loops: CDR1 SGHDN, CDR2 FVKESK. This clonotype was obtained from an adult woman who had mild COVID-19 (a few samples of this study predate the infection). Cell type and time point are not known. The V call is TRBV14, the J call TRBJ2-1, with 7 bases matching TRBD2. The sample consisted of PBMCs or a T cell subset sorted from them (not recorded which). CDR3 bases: TGTGCCAGCAGCCAAGATTCCCCGGGGGGACCAAACAATGAGCAGTTCTTC. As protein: CASSQDSPGGPNNEQFF.